The following is a T cell receptor (beta chain) sequence with its context. These data belong to a study of blood T cell repertoires in COVID-19. Germline V CDR1 and CDR2: SGHDT, YYEEEE. V was shortened by 3 bases and J by 3 bases, with 13 bases between the two germline ends. This CDR3 has 15 amino acids. Profiling relied on immunoSEQ multiplex PCR, and the TCRdb table lists in-frame clones only, not all of them. Among under 95,000 clones, around 87% were seen once, and the ten largest hold roughly 6.8%. The sample consisted of peripheral blood. This chain links TRBV5-6 with TRBJ2-1; a weak D match, TRBD2 (5 bases). The sequence was collected from a human donor with acute or convalescent COVID-19. The donor label of this sample is uncertain. CDR3 nucleotides: TGTGCCAGCAGCTGGCAAGGGAGAAGCTACAATGAGCAGTTCTTC. Residues: CASSWQGRSYNEQFF. The whole variable domain, remainder taken from reference TRBV5-6 and TRBJ2-1, is DAGVTQSPTHLIKTRGQQVTLRCSPKSGHDTVSWYQQALGQGPQFIFQYYEEEERQRGNFPDRFSGHQFPNYSSELNVNALLLGDSALYLCASSWQGRSYNEQFFGPGTRLTVL.